Reported below is one T cell receptor beta chain. These data are taken from a study of blood T cell repertoires in COVID-19. V dropped 3 bases and J dropped 0; count of bases not matched to a gene: 9. The CDR3 has 18 amino acids. Per the germline V gene, CDR1 is SGHDT and CDR2 is YYEEEE. Libraries were prepared by immunoSEQ multiplex PCR; TCRdb keeps only in-frame clonotypes and omits some of them. The table has about 29,000 clones, roughly 83% seen once. This sequence originates from an elderly man with active COVID-19. The material sequenced was peripheral blood. The V gene is TRBV5-6, the J gene TRBJ1-2; 12 nucleotides agree with TRBD1. CDR3 loop: CASSSPRDRGRANYGYTF. DNA for the CDR3: TGTGCCAGCAGCTCCCCCCGGGACAGGGGGCGGGCTAACTATGGCTACACCTTC.